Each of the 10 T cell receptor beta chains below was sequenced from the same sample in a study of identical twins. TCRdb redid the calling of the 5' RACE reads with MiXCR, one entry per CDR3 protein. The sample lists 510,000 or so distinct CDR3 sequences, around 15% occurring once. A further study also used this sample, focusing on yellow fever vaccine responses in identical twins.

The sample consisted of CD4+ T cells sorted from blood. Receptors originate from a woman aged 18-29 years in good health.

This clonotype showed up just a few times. CDR3 loop: CASSQAGLAGANTGELFF. CDR3 nucleotide sequence: TGTGCCAGCAGCCAAGCTGGCCTAGCGGGAGCAAACACCGGGGAGCTGTTTTTT. The chain carries TRBV4-2 and TRBJ2-2; 10 bases align to TRBD2. CDR1 is LGHNA and CDR2 is YNFKEQ in the germline V gene. Trimming at V came to 1 base and at J to 2 bases, leaving 7 bases not matched to a gene. CDR3 length: 18 amino acids.

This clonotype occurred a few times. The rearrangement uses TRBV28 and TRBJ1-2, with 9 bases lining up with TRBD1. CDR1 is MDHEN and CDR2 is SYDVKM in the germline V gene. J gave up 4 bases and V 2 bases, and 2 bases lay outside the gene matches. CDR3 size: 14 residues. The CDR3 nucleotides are TGTGCCAGCAGTTTAGGGACAGGGACCTATGGCTACACCTTC. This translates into CASSLGTGTYGYTF.

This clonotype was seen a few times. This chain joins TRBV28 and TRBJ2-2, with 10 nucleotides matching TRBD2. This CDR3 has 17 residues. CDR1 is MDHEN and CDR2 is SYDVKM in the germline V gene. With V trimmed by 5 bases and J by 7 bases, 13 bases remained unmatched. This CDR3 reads CASSPTPTSGKVGELFF. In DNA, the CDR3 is TGTGCCAGCAGTCCCACCCCCACTAGCGGGAAAGTCGGGGAGCTGTTTTTT. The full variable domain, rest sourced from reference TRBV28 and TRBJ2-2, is DVKVTQSSRYLVKRTGEKVFLECVQDMDHENMFWYRQDPGLGLRLIYFSYDVKMKEKGDIPEGYSVSREKKERFSLILESASTNQTSMYLCASSPTPTSGKVGELFFGEGSRLTVL.

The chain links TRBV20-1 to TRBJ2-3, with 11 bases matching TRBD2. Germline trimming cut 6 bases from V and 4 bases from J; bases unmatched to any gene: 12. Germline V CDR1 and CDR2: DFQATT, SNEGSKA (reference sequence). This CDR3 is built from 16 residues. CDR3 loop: CSAPNSGGAVSDTQYF. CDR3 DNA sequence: TGCAGTGCCCCTAATAGCGGGGGGGCCGTCTCAGATACGCAGTATTTT.

In DNA form, the CDR3 reads TGTGCCAGCAGCTTAACGGACAGGGGGCTCGGGGCCAAAAACATTCAGTACTTC. Its translation is CASSLTDRGLGAKNIQYF. The J gene is TRBJ2-4, the V gene TRBV5-5; TRBD1 aligns across 11 bases. Trimming at V came to 2 bases and at J to 1 base, leaving 8 bases not matched to a gene. CDR1 and CDR2 from the germline V gene are SGHKS and YYEKEE (reference sequence). This CDR3 region has 18 residues.

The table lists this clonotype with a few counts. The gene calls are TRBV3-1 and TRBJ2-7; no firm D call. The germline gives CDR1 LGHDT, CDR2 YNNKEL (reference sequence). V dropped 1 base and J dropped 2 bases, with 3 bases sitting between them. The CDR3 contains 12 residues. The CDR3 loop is CASSQATYEQYF. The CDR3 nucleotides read TGTGCCAGCAGCCAAGCGACCTACGAGCAGTACTTC.

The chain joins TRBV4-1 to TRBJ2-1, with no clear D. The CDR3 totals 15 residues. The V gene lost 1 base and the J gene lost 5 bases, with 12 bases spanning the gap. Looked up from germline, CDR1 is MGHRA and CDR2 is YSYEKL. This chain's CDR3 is CASSQGSSDDNEQFF. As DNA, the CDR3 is TGCGCCAGCAGCCAAGGTAGCTCGGACGACAATGAGCAGTTCTTC.

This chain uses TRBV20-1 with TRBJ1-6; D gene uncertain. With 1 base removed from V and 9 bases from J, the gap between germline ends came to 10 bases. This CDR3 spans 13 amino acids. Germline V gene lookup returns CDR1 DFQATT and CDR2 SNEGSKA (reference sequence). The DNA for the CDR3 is TGCAGTGCTAGAGGCAGGCTCACTTCACCCCTCCACTTT. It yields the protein CSARGRLTSPLHF.

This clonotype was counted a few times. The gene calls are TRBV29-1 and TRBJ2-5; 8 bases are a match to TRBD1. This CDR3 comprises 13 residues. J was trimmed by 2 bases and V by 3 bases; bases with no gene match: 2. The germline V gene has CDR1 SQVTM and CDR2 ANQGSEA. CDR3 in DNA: TGCAGCGTTGATCGGACAGGGCAAGAGACCCAGTACTTC. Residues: CSVDRTGQETQYF.

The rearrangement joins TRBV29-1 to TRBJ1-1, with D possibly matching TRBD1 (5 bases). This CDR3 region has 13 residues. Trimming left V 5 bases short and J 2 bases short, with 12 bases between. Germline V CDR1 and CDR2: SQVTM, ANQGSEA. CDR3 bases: TGCAGCGTTCTCGGGACGGGTAACACTGAAGCTTTCTTT. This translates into CSVLGTGNTEAFF.